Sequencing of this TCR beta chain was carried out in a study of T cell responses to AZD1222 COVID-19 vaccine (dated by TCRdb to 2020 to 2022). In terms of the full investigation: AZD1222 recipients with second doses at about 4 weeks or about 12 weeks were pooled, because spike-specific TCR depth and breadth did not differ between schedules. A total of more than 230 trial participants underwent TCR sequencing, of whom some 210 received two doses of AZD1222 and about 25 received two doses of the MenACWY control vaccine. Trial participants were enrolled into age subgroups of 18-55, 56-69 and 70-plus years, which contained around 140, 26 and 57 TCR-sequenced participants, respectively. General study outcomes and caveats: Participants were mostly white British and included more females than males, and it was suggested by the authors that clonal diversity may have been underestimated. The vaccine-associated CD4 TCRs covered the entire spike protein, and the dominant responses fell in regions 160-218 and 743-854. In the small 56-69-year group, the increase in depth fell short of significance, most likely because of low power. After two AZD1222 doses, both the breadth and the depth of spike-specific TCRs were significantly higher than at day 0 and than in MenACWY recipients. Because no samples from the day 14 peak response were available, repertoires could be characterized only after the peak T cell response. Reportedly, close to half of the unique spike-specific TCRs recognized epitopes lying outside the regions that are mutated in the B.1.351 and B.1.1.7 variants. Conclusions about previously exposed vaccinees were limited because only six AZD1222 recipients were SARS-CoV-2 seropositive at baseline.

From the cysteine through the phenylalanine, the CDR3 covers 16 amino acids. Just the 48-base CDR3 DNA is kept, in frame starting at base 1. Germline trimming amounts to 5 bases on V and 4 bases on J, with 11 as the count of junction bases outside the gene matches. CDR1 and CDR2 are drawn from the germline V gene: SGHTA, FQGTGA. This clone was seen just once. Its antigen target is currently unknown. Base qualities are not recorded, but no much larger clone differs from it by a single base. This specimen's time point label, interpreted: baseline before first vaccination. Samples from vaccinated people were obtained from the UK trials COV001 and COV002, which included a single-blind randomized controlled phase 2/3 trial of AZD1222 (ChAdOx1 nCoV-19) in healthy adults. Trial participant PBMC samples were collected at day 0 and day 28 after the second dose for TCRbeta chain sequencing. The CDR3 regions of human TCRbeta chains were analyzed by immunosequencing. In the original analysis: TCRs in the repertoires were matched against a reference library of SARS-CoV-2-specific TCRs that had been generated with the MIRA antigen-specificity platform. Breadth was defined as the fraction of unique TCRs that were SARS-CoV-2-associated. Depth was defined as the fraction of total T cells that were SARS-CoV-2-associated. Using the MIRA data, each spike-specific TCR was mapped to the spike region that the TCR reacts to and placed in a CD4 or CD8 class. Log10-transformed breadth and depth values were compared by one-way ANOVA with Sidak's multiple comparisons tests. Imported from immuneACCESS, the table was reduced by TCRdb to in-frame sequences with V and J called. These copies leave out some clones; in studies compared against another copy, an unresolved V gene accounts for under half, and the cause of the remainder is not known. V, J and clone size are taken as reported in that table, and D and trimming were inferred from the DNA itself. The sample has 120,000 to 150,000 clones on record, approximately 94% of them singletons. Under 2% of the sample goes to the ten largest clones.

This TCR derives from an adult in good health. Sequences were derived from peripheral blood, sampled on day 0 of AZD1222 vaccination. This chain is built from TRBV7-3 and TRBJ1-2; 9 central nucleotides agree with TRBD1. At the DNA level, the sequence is TGTGCCAGCAGCCCGCACGGAGGGACAGGGACCTATGGCTACACCTTC. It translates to CASSPHGGTGTYGYTF. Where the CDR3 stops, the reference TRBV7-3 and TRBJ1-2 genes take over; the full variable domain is GAGVSQTPSNKVTEKGKYVELRCDPISGHTALYWYRQSLGQGPEFLIYFQGTGAADDSGLPNDRFFAVRPEGSVSTLKIQRTERGDSAVYLCASSPHGGTGTYGYTFGSGTRLTVV.